These 29 T cell receptor beta chains share one sample of origin, sequenced in a study of blood T cell repertoires in COVID-19 (dated by TCRdb to the early 2020s). Library creation used the immunoSEQ multiplex PCR assay. The table was pulled from immuneACCESS by TCRdb, which kept in-frame rearrangements only. Such tables lose some clones; where checked, under half of the loss comes from unresolved V genes, and the rest has no known cause. The sample table records 150,000 to 200,000 clones; roughly 82% of these occur just once. About 8.4% of the sample rests with the top ten. Material for sequencing was peripheral blood. These receptor sequences come from a woman in her seventies with acute or convalescent COVID-19.

The V call is TRBV14, the J call TRBJ1-2; 9 positions agree with TRBD1. Per the germline V gene, CDR1 is SGHDN and CDR2 is FVKESK. V gave up 3 bases and J gave up 7 bases; unmatched junction bases: 3. The CDR3 totals 13 residues. In DNA, the CDR3 is TGTGCCAGCAGCCAGGACAGGGGCTCTGGCTACACCTTC. Amino acids: CASSQDRGSGYTF.

The chain is built from TRBV30 and TRBJ1-3; the D gene is possibly TRBD1 (6 bases). From germline, CDR1 is GTSNPN and CDR2 SVGIG (reference sequence). V lost 1 base, J lost 4 bases, and 14 bases lay in between. CDR3 size: 15 residues. The CDR3 DNA is TGTGCCTGGAGTGGGGGGCAGGGAGCCGGAAACACCATATATTTT. Translating it yields CAWSGGQGAGNTIYF.

V usage is TRBV18 and J usage is TRBJ1-5; a possible D gene is TRBD1 (5 bases). In germline, CDR1 is KGHSH, CDR2 LQKENI. The CDR3 has 13 residues. Trimming took off 3 bases at V and 9 bases at J, with 12 bases between the two ends. CDR3 nucleotides: TGTGCCAGCTCACCTGGCCAGGGCGGGCCCCAGCATTTT. As protein: CASSPGQGGPQHF.

This clone was observed a few times. The chain is built from TRBV18 and TRBJ1-5; TRBD1 agrees at 8 bases. The CDR3 covers 16 residues. Trimming at V came to 3 bases and at J to 3 bases, leaving 7 bases not matched to a gene. Germline V gene data show CDR1 as KGHSH and CDR2 as LQKENI. CDR3 DNA: TGTGCCAGCTCACCGGACAGGGCGGGAAACAATCAGCCCCAGCATTTT. It is translated as CASSPDRAGNNQPQHF.

This clone was observed a few times. The chain employs TRBV7-3 and TRBJ2-1; 10 bases map to TRBD1. This CDR3 has 19 amino acids. J gave up 0 bases and V 5 bases, and 13 bases lay outside the gene matches. Germline assignment: CDR1 SGHTA and CDR2 FQGTGA. CDR3 nucleotide sequence: TGTGCCAGCAGCCCTCGGGGGACAGGGGCAATGGGCTCCTACAATGAGCAGTTCTTC. It is translated as CASSPRGTGAMGSYNEQFF.

V is TRBV28 and J is TRBJ2-1; TRBD2 matches 12 bases. Looked up from germline, CDR1 is MDHEN and CDR2 is SYDVKM. The CDR3 contains 16 residues. Unmatched junction bases numbered 8, after V lost 5 bases and J lost 6 bases. The CDR3 reads CASSLAGGLSANEQFF. The CDR3 coding sequence is TGTGCCAGCAGTCTAGCGGGGGGGCTATCGGCCAATGAGCAGTTCTTC.

This chain joins TRBV19 and TRBJ1-2; D ambiguous. The CDR3 extends over 14 amino acids. Germline-derived CDR1 and CDR2 are LNHDA and SQIVND (reference sequence). The V end was cut by 3 bases, the J end by 1 base, with 9 bases between. CDR3 in amino acids: CASSMGSLNYGYTF. The CDR3 DNA reads as TGTGCCAGTAGTATGGGCAGCCTTAACTATGGCTACACCTTC.

This clone was detected once. The chain employs TRBV19 and TRBJ1-1, with D maybe TRBD1 (5 bases). CDR1 and CDR2 from the germline V gene are LNHDA and SQIVND (reference sequence). V lost 8 bases to trimming and J lost 4 bases, with 20 bases between them. CDR3 length: 15 residues. The CDR3: CASSRPGGRGTEAFF. CDR3 in DNA: TGTGCCAGTTCCCGACCGGGAGGGAGGGGCACTGAAGCTTTCTTT.

The chain is built from TRBV20-1 and TRBJ2-1; the match to TRBD2 covers 10 bases. CDR1 and CDR2 (germline): DFQATT, SNEGSKA (reference sequence). Trimming removed 3 bases from V and 8 bases from J; junction bases left unmatched: 7. The CDR3 extends over 14 amino acids. CDR3 DNA sequence: TGCAGTGCTAGTGAGCGGGGGGGTTTGGATGAGCAGTTCTTC. Encoded protein: CSASERGGLDEQFF.

The rearrangement links TRBV11-2 to TRBJ2-7; 11 bases are shared with TRBD2. The CDR3 is made up of 15 amino acids. Trimming took 2 bases from V and 4 from J; bases not matched to a gene: 4. Germline V gene data show CDR1 as SGHAT and CDR2 as FQNNGV. Here the CDR3 reads CASSLHSGGAYEQYF. CDR3 DNA sequence: TGTGCCAGCAGCTTACATAGCGGGGGGGCTTACGAGCAGTACTTC. Full variable domain (rest looked up from reference TRBV11-2 and TRBJ2-7): EAGVAQSPRYKIIEKRQSVAFWCNPISGHATLYWYQQILGQGPKLLIQFQNNGVVDDSQLPKDRFSAERLKGVDSTLKIQPAKLEDSAVYLCASSLHSGGAYEQYFGPGTRLTVT.

This chain connects TRBV5-1 to TRBJ1-2; D is undetermined. The CDR3 runs to 14 residues. The V gene's germline CDR1 is SGHRS and CDR2 YFSETQ. V gave up 0 bases and J gave up 2 bases, with 8 bases separating them. CDR3 nucleotide sequence: TGCGCCAGCAGCTTGGATTGGCAAAACTATGGCTACACCTTC. It yields the protein CASSLDWQNYGYTF.

At least ten counts were recorded for this clone. J is TRBJ1-1 and V is TRBV5-6; TRBD1 aligns across 7 bases. Germline V gene lookup returns CDR1 SGHDT and CDR2 YYEEEE. V lost 5 bases to trimming and J lost 1 base; unmatched junction nucleotides: 14. The CDR3 has 17 amino acids. The CDR3 region is CASRLTGAWEKNTEAFF. The DNA of the CDR3 is TGTGCCAGCAGATTAACAGGGGCGTGGGAAAAGAACACTGAAGCTTTCTTT.

This chain uses TRBV2 with TRBJ2-1; a possible D gene is TRBD2 (5 bases). The V end was cut by 7 bases, the J end by 7 bases, with 14 bases between. CDR1 is SNHLY and CDR2 is FYNNEI in the germline V gene. This CDR3 is 13 amino acids long. As DNA, the CDR3 is TGTGCCAGCATAGGTCTGGGAGTGAATGAGCAGTTCTTC. Translated: CASIGLGVNEQFF.

This clone was observed a few times. This chain connects TRBV19 to TRBJ1-5, with a tentative D call TRBD1 (5 bases). In germline, CDR1 is LNHDA, CDR2 SQIVND (reference sequence). With 9 bases removed from V and 5 bases from J, the gap between germline ends came to 14 bases. This CDR3 is 13 amino acids long. The CDR3 loop is CASKGYRDQPQHF. The CDR3 DNA sequence: TGTGCCAGCAAGGGGTACCGGGATCAGCCCCAGCATTTT.

The chain employs TRBV2 and TRBJ1-1, with 7 bases matching TRBD1. After removal of 3 bases from V and 5 bases from J, the junction contained 9 bases not matched to a gene. There are 15 residues in the CDR3. Germline lookup yields CDR1 SNHLY and CDR2 FYNNEI. The DNA for the CDR3 is TGTGCCAGCAGTGAGACAGGGCAATTCGGAACTGAAGCTTTCTTT. It translates to CASSETGQFGTEAFF.

This clone came up a few times. V gene TRBV7-9 combines with J gene TRBJ2-7; D ambiguous. Germline CDR1 SEHNR, CDR2 FQNEAQ (reference sequence). This CDR3 region has 14 residues. V lost 5 bases to trimming and J lost 2 bases, with 13 bases between them. The CDR3 DNA follows: TGTGCCAGCAGCCCTGGGCAGATGGCCTACGAGCAGTACTTC. It yields the protein CASSPGQMAYEQYF.

This clone has more than one count but fewer than ten. The V and J genes are TRBV2 and TRBJ1-2; D is unclear. In germline, CDR1 is SNHLY, CDR2 FYNNEI. Deletions cut 6 bases from V and 8 bases from J, with 22 bases between. This CDR3 is built from 15 residues. The CDR3 reads CASRVSNGVSWGYTF. CDR3 DNA: TGTGCCAGCAGAGTCTCGAACGGAGTTTCTTGGGGCTACACCTTC.

The genes are TRBV2 and TRBJ1-2; unclear D gene. Per germline, CDR1 SNHLY and CDR2 FYNNEI. The CDR3 consists of 15 residues. Trimming took 3 bases from V and 2 from J, leaving 13 bases between them. In DNA, the CDR3 is TGTGCCAGCAGTGACGGAGTCAGAAGCAACTATGGCTACACCTTC. This sequence encodes CASSDGVRSNYGYTF.

The rearrangement links TRBV6-2 or TRBV6-3 to TRBJ1-6; 7 bases are a match to TRBD1. V gave up 5 bases and J gave up 6 bases; unmatched junction bases: 13. The CDR3 contains 17 residues. From germline, CDR1 is MNHEY and CDR2 SVGEGT. DNA of the CDR3: TGTGCCAGCAGTCACTATTATGGACAGGAATTTAATTCACCCCTCCACTTT. This translates into CASSHYYGQEFNSPLHF.

The gene calls are TRBV14 and TRBJ1-2, with D possibly TRBD1 on 6 matching bases. This CDR3 is 14 amino acids long. Trimming pared 1 base from V and 3 bases from J, leaving 9 bases between. The germline V gene encodes CDR1 SGHDN and CDR2 FVKESK. CDR3: CASSQGAGDYGYTF. CDR3 coding DNA: TGTGCCAGCAGCCAAGGCGCAGGGGACTATGGCTACACCTTC.

This clone was counted a few times. V is TRBV7-2 and J is TRBJ2-7; D gene unclear. This CDR3 has 13 amino acids. The germline V gene has CDR1 SGHTA and CDR2 FQGNSA. Trimming stripped 5 bases from V and 6 bases from J, with 14 bases between. The CDR3 DNA reads TGTGCCAGCAGCCCAACCTCGGTTGGCGAGCAGTACTTC. Translation gives CASSPTSVGEQYF.

This chain connects TRBV24-1 to TRBJ2-5; D might be TRBD2 (6 bases). In germline, CDR1 is KGHDR, CDR2 SFDVKD. The CDR3 has 16 amino acids. Trimming left V 5 bases short and J 2 bases short, with 17 bases between. DNA of the CDR3: TGTGCCACCAGTGCCCCGGGTAGCGGAGTTCAAGAGACCCAGTACTTC. It translates to CATSAPGSGVQETQYF.

This sequence joins TRBV4-1 and TRBJ2-2; 7 bases fit TRBD2. V lost 11 bases, J lost 6 bases, and 15 bases stayed unmatched. Germline loops: CDR1 MGHRA, CDR2 YSYEKL. This CDR3 contains 15 residues. The CDR3 region is CARSSGGEGAGELFF. The CDR3 bases are TGCGCCCGCTCCAGTGGGGGGGAGGGAGCCGGGGAGCTGTTTTTT.

The V gene is TRBV27, the J gene TRBJ2-7, with 7 positions matching TRBD1. The CDR3 consists of 14 residues. Germline V CDR1 and CDR2: MNHEY, SMNVEV (reference sequence). V was pared by 3 bases and J by 6 bases, with 8 bases of the junction left unmatched. The CDR3 reads CASSFSNRGFEQYF. The CDR3 coding sequence is TGTGCCAGCAGTTTTAGTAACAGGGGTTTCGAGCAGTACTTC.

This chain connects TRBV6-5 to TRBJ1-1, with a tentative D call TRBD1 (6 bases). Trimming took 7 bases from V and 0 from J, leaving 12 bases between them. From germline, CDR1 is MNHEY and CDR2 SVGAGI. The CDR3 extends over 14 amino acids. CDR3 DNA sequence: TGTGCCAGCACAAAACAGGGTTTGAACACTGAAGCTTTCTTT. Translating gives CASTKQGLNTEAFF.

This rearrangement joins TRBV29-1 to TRBJ2-1, with 9 nucleotides matching TRBD1. Germline lookup yields CDR1 SQVTM and CDR2 ANQGSEA. The CDR3 extends over 14 amino acids. V lost 7 bases and J lost 5; bases outside the gene matches: 9. The CDR3 sequence: CSACPRTGDNEQFF. The CDR3 coding sequence is TGCAGCGCCTGCCCCCGGACAGGGGACAATGAGCAGTTCTTC.

V usage is TRBV9 and J usage is TRBJ2-1; maybe TRBD2 (7 bases). This CDR3 is 17 amino acids long. The V end lost 0 bases, the J end lost 9 bases, and 22 bases lay between the germline ends. Looked up from germline, CDR1 is SGDLS and CDR2 is YYNGEE. This chain's CDR3 is CASSVAPGGGGTSEQFF. DNA for the CDR3: TGTGCCAGCAGCGTAGCTCCCGGCGGGGGCGGCACGAGTGAGCAGTTCTTC.

The J gene is TRBJ1-5, the V gene TRBV28; 8 bases map to TRBD1. J was trimmed by 9 bases and V by 6 bases; bases with no gene match: 13. Germline values: CDR1 MDHEN, CDR2 SYDVKM. The CDR3 is 15 residues long. As DNA, the CDR3 is TGTGCCAGCAGCCAATCCGGACAGGGAGTCATGCCCCAGCATTTT. This encodes CASSQSGQGVMPQHF.

The chain joins TRBV4-3 to TRBJ1-4; 10 nucleotides line up with TRBD1. The V segment lost 3 bases and the J segment 8 bases; nucleotides outside the gene matches: 9. Germline loops: CDR1 LGHNA, CDR2 YSLEER. The CDR3 sequence is 16 residues long. The CDR3 is CASSHRLGQGREKLFF. DNA of the CDR3: TGCGCCAGCAGCCATCGTTTGGGACAGGGGAGGGAAAAACTGTTTTTT.